Below are 8 T cell receptor beta chains sequenced from a single sample in a study of blood T cell repertoires in COVID-19. Here immunoSEQ multiplex PCR was the method, and the copy in TCRdb shows in-frame clones only, minus some. The top ten clones hold approximately 3% of a sample with around 360,000 clones, roughly 90% of them seen once. Source material: PBMCs or T cells enriched from blood (not recorded which). Receptor source: a woman aged 30 to 39 who had recovered from COVID-19.

This chain links TRBV12-3 or TRBV12-4 with TRBJ1-3; 7 bases are a match to TRBD1. The CDR3 loop spans 13 amino acids. Germline trimming cut 5 bases from V and 4 bases from J; bases unmatched to any gene: 2. CDR3 loop: CASSRGPGNTIYF. In DNA form, the CDR3 reads TGTGCCAGCAGTAGGGGGCCGGGAAACACCATATATTTT.

The rearrangement joins TRBV7-2 to TRBJ2-1; 13 nucleotides line up with TRBD2. Looked up from germline, CDR1 is SGHTA and CDR2 is FQGNSA. The V segment lost 5 bases and the J segment 5 bases; nucleotides outside the gene matches: 12. The CDR3 spans 18 residues. CDR3: CASSTGTSGTPRNNEQFF. The CDR3 DNA reads as TGTGCCAGCAGCACAGGGACTAGCGGGACGCCCCGAAACAATGAGCAGTTCTTC.

In its sample, this clone was seen a few times. The same CDR3 arises from other DNA sequences in this sample as well. The chain combines TRBV28 with TRBJ1-1, with D hard to call. The CDR3 contains 14 residues. Germline CDR1 and CDR2: MDHEN and SYDVKM. Trimming took off 1 base at V and 2 bases at J, with 8 bases between the two ends. DNA of the CDR3: TGTGCCAGCAGTTTATCGCGGGGAAACACTGAAGCTTTCTTT. It specifies CASSLSRGNTEAFF.

Only one count was recorded for this clone. The chain links TRBV4-1 to TRBJ2-1; D possibly corresponds to TRBD2 (6 bases). V gave up 0 bases and J gave up 4 bases, with 16 bases separating them. Germline V gene lookup returns CDR1 MGHRA and CDR2 YSYEKL. The CDR3 is 17 residues long. In nucleotides, the CDR3 is TGCGCCAGCAGCCAAGATCTAGCCAGCGGGCCATACAATGAGCAGTTCTTC. Amino acid sequence: CASSQDLASGPYNEQFF.

This sequence joins TRBV13 and TRBJ2-5; 10 bases map to TRBD2. The germline V gene has CDR1 PRHDT and CDR2 FYEKMQ (reference sequence). J gave up 1 base and V 3 bases, and 2 bases lay outside the gene matches. The CDR3 is 15 amino acids. The CDR3 nucleotides are TGTGCCAGCAGCTTGGGGACTAGCGCCCAAGAGACCCAGTACTTC. Protein: CASSLGTSAQETQYF.

The V call is TRBV24-1, the J call TRBJ1-1; D remains unclear. The CDR3 has 15 amino acids. The germline V and J ends were trimmed by 3 bases and 3 bases, with 13 bases remaining between them. CDR1 KGHDR and CDR2 SFDVKD come from the germline V gene. As DNA, the CDR3 is TGTGCCACCAGTGATCCGACCAACGGGGACACTGAAGCTTTCTTT. It encodes CATSDPTNGDTEAFF.

The rearrangement uses TRBV27 and TRBJ1-5, with TRBD1 matching over 7 bases. V shed 5 bases, J shed 4 bases, and the junction held 8 bases outside the gene matches. This CDR3 is built from 15 residues. The germline V gene has CDR1 MNHEY and CDR2 SMNVEV (reference sequence). The DNA for the CDR3 is TGTGCCAGCAGTCCTTTTGACAGGGATAATCAGCCCCAGCATTTT. It specifies CASSPFDRDNQPQHF.

The gene calls are TRBV7-2 and TRBJ2-7; perhaps TRBD1 as D (5 bases). V was clipped by 5 bases and J by 4 bases, with 18 bases between them. The CDR3 is 15 residues long. CDR1 is SGHTA, CDR2 FQGNSA, per germline. The CDR3 spells CASSPRTSHSYEQYF. The CDR3 DNA reads TGTGCCAGCAGCCCCCGGACATCCCACTCATACGAGCAGTACTTC.